This T cell receptor beta chain is drawn from a study of cytomegalovirus exposure and HLA in healthy donors. Findings of the study overall: It was confirmed in vitro that three of the CMV-associated chains were specific for CMV antigens. Based on reports, TCR beta sequences accurately predicted HLA-A and HLA-B alleles for most subjects. TCR beta chain V- and J-gene trimming was linked, in a later analysis, to a missense variant in DCLRE1C. It was 150 to 200 TCR beta chains that were listed as cytomegalovirus-associated.

With respect to this clone: Its antigen is not known. The same CDR3 also results from other DNA sequences found in this sample.

The CDR3 covers 16 residues. Germline CDR1 is LGHNA and CDR2 is YSLEER. Trimming cost V 0 bases and J 1 base, with 11 bases left between them. Primers included in the PCR were 60 Vbeta and 13 Jbeta primers. Using immunoSEQ multiplex PCR, the repertoire was profiled, and TCRdb retains in-frame clones only, with some absent. The top ten clones hold approximately 1.9% of a sample with over 100,000 clones, 74% of them seen once. The chain couples TRBV4-3 to TRBJ2-3, with D maybe TRBD1 (6 bases). Material for sequencing was PBMCs. The source is a human donor in good health. For the CDR3, the DNA is TGCGCCAGCAGCCAAGATCTGGCAGGGGGCACAGATACGCAGTATTTT. Amino acids: CASSQDLAGGTDTQYF.